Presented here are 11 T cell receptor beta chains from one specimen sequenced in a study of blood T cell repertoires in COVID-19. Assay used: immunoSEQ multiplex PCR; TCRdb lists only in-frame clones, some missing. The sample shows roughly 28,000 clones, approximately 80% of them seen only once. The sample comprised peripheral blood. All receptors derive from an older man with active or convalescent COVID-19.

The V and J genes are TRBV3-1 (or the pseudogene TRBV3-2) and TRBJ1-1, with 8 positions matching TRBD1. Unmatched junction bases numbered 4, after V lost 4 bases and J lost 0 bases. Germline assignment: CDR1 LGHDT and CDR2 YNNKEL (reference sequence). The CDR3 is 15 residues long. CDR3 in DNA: TGTGCCAGCAGCCCAGGGGGCGTGGTGAACACTGAAGCTTTCTTT. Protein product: CASSPGGVVNTEAFF.

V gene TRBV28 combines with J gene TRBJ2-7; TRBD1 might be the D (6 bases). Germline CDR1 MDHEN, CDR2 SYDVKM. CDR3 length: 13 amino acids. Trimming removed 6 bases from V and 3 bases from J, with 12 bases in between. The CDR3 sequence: CASRGGRLYEQYF. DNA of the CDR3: TGTGCCAGCAGAGGGGGAAGGCTCTACGAGCAGTACTTC.

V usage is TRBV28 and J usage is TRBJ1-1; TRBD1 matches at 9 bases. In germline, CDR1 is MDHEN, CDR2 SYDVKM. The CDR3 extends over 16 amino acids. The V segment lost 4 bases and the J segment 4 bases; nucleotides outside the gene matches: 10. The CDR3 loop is CASSSGQGSSSTEAFF. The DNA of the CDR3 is TGTGCCAGCAGTTCCGGACAGGGGAGTTCGAGCACTGAAGCTTTCTTT.

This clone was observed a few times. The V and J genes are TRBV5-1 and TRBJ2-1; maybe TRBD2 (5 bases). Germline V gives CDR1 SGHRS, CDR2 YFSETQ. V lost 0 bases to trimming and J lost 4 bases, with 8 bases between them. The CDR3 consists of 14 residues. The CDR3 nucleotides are TGCGCCAGCAGCTTGGCCGGGGAATACAATGAGCAGTTCTTC. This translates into CASSLAGEYNEQFF.

CDR3: CASSAEGGSGGNNEQFF. The CDR3, as DNA: TGCGCCAGCAGCGCCGAGGGTGGTAGCGGGGGAAACAATGAGCAGTTCTTC. V is TRBV5-1 and J is TRBJ2-1; 9 bases fit TRBD2. The CDR3 sequence is 17 residues long. CDR1 is SGHRS, CDR2 YFSETQ, per germline. Trimming cost V 4 bases and J 5 bases; bases outside gene matches: 13.

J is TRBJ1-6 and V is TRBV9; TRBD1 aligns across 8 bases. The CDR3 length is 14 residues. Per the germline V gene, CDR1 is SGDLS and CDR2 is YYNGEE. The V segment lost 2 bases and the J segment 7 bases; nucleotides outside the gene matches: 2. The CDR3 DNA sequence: TGTGCCAGCAGCGTGGACAGGGCCAATTCACCCCTCCACTTT. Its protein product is CASSVDRANSPLHF.

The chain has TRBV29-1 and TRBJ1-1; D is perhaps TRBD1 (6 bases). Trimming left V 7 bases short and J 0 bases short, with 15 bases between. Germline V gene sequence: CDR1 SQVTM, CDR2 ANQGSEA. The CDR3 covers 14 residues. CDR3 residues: CSARAGTLNTEAFF. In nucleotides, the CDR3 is TGCAGCGCCCGGGCCGGGACACTGAACACTGAAGCTTTCTTT.

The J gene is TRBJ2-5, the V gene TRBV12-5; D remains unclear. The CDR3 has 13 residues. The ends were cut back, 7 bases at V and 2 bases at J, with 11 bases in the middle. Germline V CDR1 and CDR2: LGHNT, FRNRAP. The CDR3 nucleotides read TGTGCTAGTGCCGGTGGGCGACAAGAGACCCAGTACTTC. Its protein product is CASAGGRQETQYF. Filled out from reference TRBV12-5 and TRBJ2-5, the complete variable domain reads DARVTQTPRHKVTEMGQEVTMRCQPILGHNTVFWYRQTMMQGLELLAYFRNRAPLDDSGMPKDRFSAEMPDATLATLKIQPSEPRDSAVYFCASAGGRQETQYFGPGTRLLVL.

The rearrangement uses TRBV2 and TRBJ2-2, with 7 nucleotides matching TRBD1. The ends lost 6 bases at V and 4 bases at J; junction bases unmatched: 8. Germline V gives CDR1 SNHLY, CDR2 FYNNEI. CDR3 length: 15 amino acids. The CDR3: CASSPGQPGTGELFF. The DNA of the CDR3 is TGTGCCAGCAGCCCGGGACAGCCGGGCACCGGGGAGCTGTTTTTT.

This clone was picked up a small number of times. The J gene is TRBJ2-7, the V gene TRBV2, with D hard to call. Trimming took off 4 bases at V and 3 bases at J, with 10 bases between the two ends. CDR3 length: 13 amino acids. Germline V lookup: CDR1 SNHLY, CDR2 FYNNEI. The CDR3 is CASSVARLYEQYF. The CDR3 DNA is TGTGCCAGCAGTGTAGCCAGGCTCTACGAGCAGTACTTC.

This CDR3 is CASSKYNRSPSYEQYF. The CDR3 DNA reads TGTGCCAGTAGTAAATACAACCGTTCCCCCTCCTACGAGCAGTACTTC. V gene TRBV19 combines with J gene TRBJ2-7; no firm D call. Germline V gene lookup returns CDR1 LNHDA and CDR2 SQIVND (reference sequence). V lost 4 bases and J lost 0, with 16 bases in between. CDR3 length equals 16 residues. The full variable domain, its missing parts supplied by reference TRBV19 and TRBJ2-7, is DGGITQSPKYLFRKEGQNVTLSCEQNLNHDAMYWYRQDPGQGLRLIYYSQIVNDFQKGDIAEGYSVSREKKESFPLTVTSAQKNPTAFYLCASSKYNRSPSYEQYFGPGTRLTVT.